This T cell receptor beta chain was found in a study of glioma-infiltrating T cells after dendritic cell vaccination. Only in-frame clones appear in the TCRdb table, and some are missing; sequencing was by immunoSEQ multiplex PCR. The sample consists of just under 85,000 clones, around 90% of them appearing once. From germline, CDR1 is LGHNA and CDR2 YNFKEQ. This CDR3 spans 15 amino acids. Trimming at V came to 0 bases and at J to 6 bases, leaving 5 bases not matched to a gene. The source material was blood, sampled before dendritic cell vaccination. The chain carries TRBV4-2 and TRBJ2-1; the match to TRBD2 covers 7 bases. This clonotype was obtained from a human donor with glioblastoma. In DNA, the CDR3 is TGTGCCAGCAGCCAAGATTGGGAGCGGGGCAATGAGCAGTTCTTC. Its translation is CASSQDWERGNEQFF.